Listed below are T cell receptor beta chains from one sample, sequenced in a study of human T cells and chemical hapten exposure. One entry per CDR3 protein results from TCRdb running MiXCR on the RACE reads. In the table there are roughly 43,000 distinct CDR3 sequences, roughly 3.5% of which are singletons. What was sequenced was whole blood. The receptors originated from a human donor in good health. Some clones in this sample may be carry-over from other donors' samples. CDR3s include the opening cysteine and the closing phenylalanine or tryptophan. Each record gives: clone size, V gene, D gene, J gene, CDR3 DNA, CDR3 protein. D genes are given only for firm matches. Rows give clone size only sometimes, using once, few, many, or a class for an expanded clone.

>many|TRBV20-1|TRBD1|TRBJ2-7
TGCAGTGCTGAGGACAGGGTCCACGAGCAGTACTTC
CSAEDRVHEQYF
>NA|TRBV3-1|NA|TRBJ2-7
TGTGCCAGCAGCCTCTGGACTTCCTACGAGCAGTACTTC
CASSLWTSYEQYF
>many|TRBV5-1|NA|TRBJ1-1
TGCGCCAGCTTTAACCCATCGAACACTGAAGCTTTCTTT
CASFNPSNTEAFF
>few|TRBV13|NA|TRBJ2-2
TGTGCCAGCAGTACACTTCCCGCCGGGGAGCTGTTTTTT
CASSTLPAGELFF
>many|TRBV6-5|NA|TRBJ2-7
TGTGCCAGCAGTTACACGGGGAACTCCTACGAGCAGTACTTC
CASSYTGNSYEQYF
>NA|TRBV7-8|NA|TRBJ1-1
TGTGCCAGCAGCGAGGACGGTTATTATGAAGCTTTCTTT
CASSEDGYYEAFF
>many|TRBV28|NA|TRBJ2-6
TGTGCCAGCAGCAAGGAACCCACTACCTCTGGGGCCAACGTCCTGACTTTC
CASSKEPTTSGANVLTF
>NA|TRBV4-1|NA|TRBJ1-4
TGCGCCAGCAGCCAAGATCACATGGCCCGGGGCCGGGGTGAAAAACTGTTTTTT
CASSQDHMARGRGEKLFF
>few|TRBV6-1|TRBD2|TRBJ2-7
TGTGCCAGCGCGACGGGAGGTCCCTACGAGCAGTACTTC
CASATGGPYEQYF
>NA|TRBV6-5|NA|TRBJ1-5
TGTGCCAGCAGTGGTCCAGGGGCTAATCAGCCCCAGCATTTT
CASSGPGANQPQHF
>NA|TRBV6-5|TRBD2|TRBJ2-7
TGTGCCAGCAGTTACCAGCCGGGACTAGTTTACGAGCAGTACTTC
CASSYQPGLVYEQYF
>many|TRBV27|TRBD2|TRBJ2-7
TGTGCCAGCAGTTTCCAGACTAGCGGGCCGATCCTCGAGCAGTACTTC
CASSFQTSGPILEQYF